This TCR beta chain was profiled in a study of T cells after yellow fever vaccination. Study-wide results and limits: Most primary-vaccination clones reappeared after the booster (about 95% CD4, roughly 90% CD8). The study noted that FACS-sorted repertoires could contain abundant clonotypes contaminating from the bulk population.

MiXCR, applied by TCRdb to the 5' RACE reads, yields one record per CDR3 protein. The data contain hundreds of thousands of distinct CDR3 sequences, 8.7% of them singletons. About this clonotype: No antigen is known for it.

With 5 bases clipped from V and 6 bases from J, the junction kept 7 bases outside the gene matches. The germline CDR1 and CDR2 sequences are SGHVS and FNYEAQ. The CDR3 runs to 15 residues. Material: CD4+ T cells sorted from PBMCs, obtained 5 days after the yellow fever booster vaccination. This TCR was recovered from a young man who received the YFV17D yellow fever vaccine. The V call is TRBV7-6, the J call TRBJ2-2; TRBD2 matches at 9 bases. For the CDR3, the DNA is TGTGCCAGCAGCCCCTGGGCGGGGGGGCCCGGGGAGCTGTTTTTT. Protein sequence: CASSPWAGGPGELFF.